The TCR beta chain described here comes from a study of blood T cell repertoires in COVID-19 (dated by TCRdb to about 2020). Concerning the study at large: Collaborator samples came from the United States, Italy and Spain and covered acute and convalescent phases of COVID-19. The material from the prospective study consisted of cDNA or gDNA derived from T cells, B-cell-depleted T cells, or PBMCs. Deeply sampled blood TCRbeta repertoires from subjects exposed to, actively infected with, or recovered from COVID-19 were included in the dataset. The repertoires were made available in a free public database intended to serve as a resource for research on the immune response to SARS-CoV-2. Samples were obtained from the ongoing ImmuneRACE study (first 160 participants) and from 1,200 or so subjects provided by 6 global collaborators. A de-identified subject ID, COVID-19 status, age in years and sex were almost always included in the sample metadata. Where HLA class I and class II types were available, the types were taken from metadata supplied by the sample provider, not from assay-based typing.

This clone occurred once. No antigen is known for it. Base-call qualities are not available, and no considerably larger clone is one nucleotide away. In the prospective study, participants were roughly 18 to 100 years old, resided in approximately 22 geographic areas of the United States, and were enrolled through a virtual design. In the prospective study, cohorts were assigned on the basis of participant-reported clinical history obtained from a screening survey and a study questionnaire. Mobile phlebotomists in the prospective study collected whole blood, serum and a nasopharyngeal or oropharyngeal swab from every participant. Participants in the prospective study had the option to provide additional blood draws and questionnaires over an approximately 2-month period. Before DNA extraction, blood samples from the prospective study were shipped at room temperature or frozen. V and J are truncated by 4 bases and 2 bases respectively, leaving an intervening sequence of 6 bases. Measured from the cysteine to the phenylalanine, the CDR3 is 12 residues long. Only the CDR3 DNA stays, 36 bases, in frame from base 1. The germline V gene (reference sequence) supplies CDR1 SEHNR and CDR2 FQNEAQ.

The immunoSEQ Assay, a bias-controlled multiplex PCR, was used to amplify TCRbeta CDR3 regions from genomic DNA. In the authors' own workflow: Within the assay, amplification of reference gene primers was used to estimate how many nucleated cells each sample contained. To quantify the absolute abundance of each unique TCRbeta CDR3 rearrangement, sequence reads were collapsed and filtered. For each sample, productive Simpson clonality was calculated by taking the square root of Simpson's diversity index across productive rearrangements. Imported from immuneACCESS, the table was reduced by TCRdb to in-frame sequences with V and J called. These copies leave out some clones; in studies compared against another copy, an unresolved V gene accounts for under half, and the cause of the remainder is not known. For V, J and clone size, that table is used; D and trimming come from the DNA. This sample holds approximately 210,000 clones; 70% to 90% were observed only once. Jointly, the top ten make up around 4% of the sample.

Points the paper makes about the study in general: The quantity of clinical and demographic metadata differed by source and by participant and was supplied without curation.

The rearranged segments are TRBV7-9 and TRBJ2-7; confidence is insufficient to name the D gene. Sequences were obtained from PBMCs or T cells enriched from blood (not recorded which). The clonotype comes from a man aged 30-40 years with acute COVID-19. The DNA sequence reads TGTGCCAGCAGCTCGCTAACCTACGAGCAGTACTTC. This translates into CASSSLTYEQYF.